Presented here are 19 T cell receptor beta chains from one specimen sequenced in a study of CD8 T cells in ankylosing spondylitis. TCRdb redid the calling of the 5' RACE reads with MiXCR, one entry per CDR3 protein. The repertoire holds 350,000 or so distinct CDR3 sequences, more than 9% seen once, with about a tenth in the top ten. Source material: blood, either unsorted or a sorted T cell fraction (not recorded which). The receptor source for this set is a female donor with ankylosing spondylitis or in good health (not recorded which).

This clonotype was detected many times. The rearrangement links TRBV12-3 or TRBV12-4 to TRBJ2-1, with TRBD2 identical over 12 bases. CDR3 length: 14 residues. Losses at the gene ends were 7 bases for V and 5 bases for J; bases not matched to a gene: 3. The CDR3 region has the DNA TGTGCCAGCATTGGACTAGCGGGGCACAATGAGCAGTTCTTC. Translating it yields CASIGLAGHNEQFF.

This clonotype was detected ten times or more. This chain joins TRBV6-1 and TRBJ1-1; D might be TRBD1 (5 bases). CDR3 length equals 14 residues. Germline-derived CDR1 and CDR2 are MNHNS and SASEGT. Trimming took 5 bases from V and 6 from J, leaving 16 bases between them. The CDR3 loop is CASSTGPGTPEAFF. DNA for the CDR3: TGTGCCAGCAGTACGGGGCCGGGAACACCTGAAGCTTTCTTT.

In its sample, this clonotype was seen many times. The J gene is TRBJ2-7, the V gene TRBV29-1; D possibly corresponds to TRBD2 (5 bases). The CDR3 consists of 10 residues. Per germline, CDR1 SQVTM and CDR2 ANQGSEA. V was clipped by 6 bases and J by 3 bases, with 6 bases between them. The CDR3 loop is CSVRDYEQYF. Written as DNA, the CDR3 is TGCAGCGTCCGGGACTACGAGCAGTACTTC.

This sequence joins TRBV6-2 or TRBV6-3 and TRBJ2-3, with D maybe TRBD2 (5 bases). Deletions cut 6 bases from V and 2 bases from J, with 15 bases between. The CDR3 extends over 15 amino acids. Looked up from germline, CDR1 is MNHEY and CDR2 is SVGEGT. The CDR3 here is CASSLLQRPTDTQYF. The DNA for the CDR3 is TGTGCCAGCAGCCTCTTGCAGCGGCCCACAGATACGCAGTATTTT.

This chain joins TRBV18 and TRBJ2-5; no firm D call. Germline V CDR1 and CDR2: KGHSH, LQKENI. The V and J ends lost 2 bases and 4 bases respectively, with 11 bases between them. The CDR3 runs to 14 residues. The CDR3 bases are TGTGCCAGCTCACCAAGATCCTCAGGAGAGACCCAGTACTTC. This gives the protein CASSPRSSGETQYF.

Many counts were recorded for this clonotype. This sequence joins TRBV4-2 and TRBJ2-3; 8 bases map to TRBD1. The V and J ends lost 0 bases and 4 bases, in that order; junction bases with no gene match: 9. The germline V gene has CDR1 LGHNA and CDR2 YNFKEQ. The CDR3 spans 17 residues. This chain's CDR3 is CASSQDGETGEADTQYF. As DNA, the CDR3 is TGTGCCAGCAGCCAAGATGGAGAGACAGGGGAGGCAGATACGCAGTATTTT.

A few counts support this clonotype. The V call is TRBV5-1, the J call TRBJ1-3, with 7 bases fitting TRBD1. The trim removed 4 bases at V and 0 bases at J, leaving 13 bases unmatched. The CDR3 runs to 18 residues. In germline, CDR1 is SGHRS, CDR2 YFSETQ. The CDR3 nucleotides read TGCGCCAGCAGCGCTTCGACAGGGTGGGGCTCCTCTGGAAACACCATATATTTT. This translates into CASSASTGWGSSGNTIYF.

The table lists this clonotype with many counts. V usage is TRBV29-1 and J usage is TRBJ2-4; D may be TRBD1 (5 bases). The CDR3 loop spans 12 amino acids. Germline V gene sequence: CDR1 SQVTM, CDR2 ANQGSEA. The V end lost 0 bases, the J end lost 7 bases, and 7 bases lay between the germline ends. The CDR3 DNA follows: TGCAGCGTTGAAGACAGGGTCAACATTCAGTACTTC. Its protein product is CSVEDRVNIQYF.

This clonotype was recorded at least ten times. The J gene is TRBJ2-1, the V gene TRBV11-1; 11 bases are a match to TRBD2. This CDR3 has 18 residues. Germline V lookup: CDR1 SGHAT, CDR2 FQDESV (reference sequence). V gave up 5 bases and J gave up 2 bases; unmatched junction bases: 11. CDR3 in amino acids: CASSPGASGRSAYNEQFF. The CDR3, as DNA: TGTGCCAGCAGCCCTGGGGCTAGCGGGAGGTCGGCCTACAATGAGCAGTTCTTC.

This clonotype was seen at least ten times. The chain employs TRBV19 and TRBJ1-5; D ambiguous. This CDR3 has 13 amino acids. V was shortened by 5 bases and J by 7 bases, with 12 bases between the two germline ends. Germline-derived CDR1 and CDR2 are LNHDA and SQIVND (reference sequence). The CDR3 sequence is CASSLPPDQPQHF. CDR3 coding DNA: TGTGCCAGTAGTCTACCTCCCGACCAGCCCCAGCATTTT.

In this sample, this clonotype turned up many times. The chain employs TRBV5-1 and TRBJ2-5; 7 bases are a match to TRBD1. CDR1 and CDR2 (germline): SGHRS, YFSETQ. CDR3 length: 13 amino acids. Trimming cost V 4 bases and J 2 bases; bases outside gene matches: 2. In DNA, the CDR3 is TGCGCCAGCAGCAGGACAGGACAAGAGACCCAGTACTTC. This gives the protein CASSRTGQETQYF. Full variable domain (remainder filled in from reference TRBV5-1 and TRBJ2-5): KAGVTQTPRYLIKTRGQQVTLSCSPISGHRSVSWYQQTPGQGLQFLFEYFSETQRNKGNFPGRFSGRQFSNSRSEMNVSTLELGDSALYLCASSRTGQETQYFGPGTRLLVL.

This clonotype was seen only a few times. The chain joins TRBV7-2 to TRBJ2-3, with a tentative D call TRBD2 (6 bases). Per the germline V gene, CDR1 is SGHTA and CDR2 is FQGNSA. Trimming removed 5 bases from V and 9 bases from J, with 12 bases in between. The CDR3 extends over 12 amino acids. CDR3: CASSTGTHTQYF. The CDR3 nucleotides read TGTGCCAGCAGCACCGGGACTCACACGCAGTATTTT.

This chain connects TRBV20-1 to TRBJ2-1, with 9 bases matching TRBD2. J was trimmed by 4 bases and V by 6 bases; bases with no gene match: 13. Germline V gene data show CDR1 as DFQATT and CDR2 as SNEGSKA (reference sequence). This CDR3 contains 16 residues. CDR3 protein: CSATSWSGRIYNEQFF. CDR3 bases: TGCAGTGCCACCTCCTGGAGCGGGAGGATTTACAATGAGCAGTTCTTC.

This clonotype was detected ten times or more. The chain uses TRBV29-1 and TRBJ2-1, with D uncertain. Trimming took off 5 bases at V and 11 bases at J, with 10 bases between the two ends. CDR1 and CDR2 from the germline V gene are SQVTM and ANQGSEA. The CDR3 has 10 amino acids. For the CDR3, the DNA is TGCAGCGTTCTTCATAAGAAGCAGTTCTTC. It yields the protein CSVLHKKQFF.

CDR3 coding DNA: TGTGCCTGGAGTGTTATGTTGGGACTCACCGCGGGGACCCAGTACTTC. Protein product: CAWSVMLGLTAGTQYF. The chain couples TRBV30 to TRBJ2-5; weak D call: TRBD2 (6 bases). The CDR3 is made up of 16 amino acids. V was trimmed by 0 bases and J by 7 bases, leaving 21 bases between them. Germline V lookup: CDR1 GTSNPN, CDR2 SVGIG (reference sequence).

This clonotype was found a few times. The V and J genes are TRBV11-2 and TRBJ2-1; 8 bases match TRBD1. Trimming at V came to 2 bases and at J to 0 bases, leaving 9 bases not matched to a gene. Looked up from germline, CDR1 is SGHAT and CDR2 is FQNNGV. CDR3 length: 18 residues. The CDR3 region is CASSLPRGTGGSYNEQFF. CDR3 bases: TGTGCCAGCAGCTTACCCCGTGGAACAGGGGGCTCCTACAATGAGCAGTTCTTC. Complete variable domain (other parts from reference TRBV11-2 and TRBJ2-1): EAGVAQSPRYKIIEKRQSVAFWCNPISGHATLYWYQQILGQGPKLLIQFQNNGVVDDSQLPKDRFSAERLKGVDSTLKIQPAKLEDSAVYLCASSLPRGTGGSYNEQFFGPGTRLTVL.

This clonotype was observed many times. The chain recombines TRBV20-1 with TRBJ2-4, with 7 bases fitting TRBD2. The CDR3 length is 15 residues. CDR1 is DFQATT and CDR2 is SNEGSKA in the germline V gene (reference sequence). J lost 0 bases, V lost 2 bases, and 4 bases had no gene match. In DNA, the CDR3 is TGCAGTGCTAGATTTCCTAGCGGAGCCAAAAACATTCAGTACTTC. It codes for CSARFPSGAKNIQYF.

This clonotype appeared many times. This rearrangement joins TRBV24-1 to TRBJ2-2, with TRBD1 as a possible D gene (5 bases). This CDR3 comprises 16 residues. Germline CDR1 reads KGHDR; CDR2 reads SFDVKD. Between the trimmed V and J ends, which lost 3 bases and 7 bases, there was a span of 17 bases. For the CDR3, the DNA is TGTGCCACCAGTGATCACCTTAAACTCCAGGGCGGGGAGCTGTTTTTT. It codes for CATSDHLKLQGGELFF.

This clonotype occurred many times. The rearrangement joins TRBV7-2 to TRBJ2-7; 10 bases are a match to TRBD2. The CDR3 totals 16 residues. V shed 5 bases and J 3 bases; nucleotides not matched to a gene: 10. Germline CDR1 is SGHTA and CDR2 is FQGNSA. CDR3 DNA: TGTGCCAGCAGCACCAGTACTAGCGGGATCTTCTACGAGCAGTACTTC. As protein: CASSTSTSGIFYEQYF.